This TCR beta chain was identified in a study of blood T cell repertoires in COVID-19. In the study overall: Samples of COVID-19 (acute and convalescent) were obtained from the United States, Italy and Spain.

The table came from immunoSEQ multiplex PCR; TCRdb's copy has only in-frame clones and leaves some out. Here the sample spans more than 80,000 clones, roughly 72% being singletons. This clone turned up a few times. The source material was peripheral blood. The clonotype was recovered from a woman aged 60-70 years in a cohort sampled during active or convalescent COVID-19.

Written as DNA, the CDR3 is TGTGCCAGTAGTATAGCGACAGCAAGTTACGAGCAGTACTTC. Translating it yields CASSIATASYEQYF. The chain links TRBV19 to TRBJ2-7; possible D gene TRBD1, 5 bases. The CDR3 is 14 amino acids. Germline assignment: CDR1 LNHDA and CDR2 SQIVND (reference sequence). V shed 1 base and J shed 4 bases, with 11 bases lying between them.